These 5 T cell receptor beta chains were all obtained from the same sample, sequenced in a study of persistence of HIV-infected CD4 T cells. An overlapping HIV-1 Gag peptide pool stimulated these cells at about 1 ug/peptide/mL. Sorting of responding CD4+ T cells relied on upregulated CD40 ligand together with CD69. No antigen has been identified for these receptors. This was the immunoSEQ version 4 assay in survey mode. The repertoire was sequenced with immunoSEQ multiplex PCR; TCRdb's copy has only in-frame clones and lacks some. This sample has tens of thousands of clones; 74% occur once, and the top ten carry 1.8%. This sample comprised CD4+ T cells sorted from PBMCs after roughly 17-hour stimulation, obtained from a patient who received antiretroviral therapy. These receptor sequences come from an adult man with HIV who was CMV-seropositive.

The chain joins TRBV5-1 to TRBJ1-2; D not certain. V was cut by 4 bases and J by 0 bases, with 16 bases left in between. This CDR3 is 16 amino acids long. From germline, CDR1 is SGHRS and CDR2 YFSETQ. This chain's CDR3 is CASSLGQPVSNYGYTF. The CDR3, as DNA: TGCGCCAGCAGCCTTGGGCAGCCGGTCTCTAACTATGGCTACACCTTC.

The V call is TRBV24-1, the J call TRBJ2-2, with D maybe TRBD1 (5 bases). The V gene lost 9 bases and the J gene lost 2 bases, with 9 bases spanning the gap. The CDR3 spans 13 residues. Germline lookup yields CDR1 KGHDR and CDR2 SFDVKD. The CDR3: CATATANTGELFF. The CDR3 bases are TGTGCCACCGCGACAGCTAACACCGGGGAGCTGTTTTTT.

V usage is TRBV11-3 and J usage is TRBJ2-2, with D possibly TRBD1 on 6 matching bases. Trimming removed 2 bases at V and 7 bases at J, with 14 bases between. The CDR3 loop spans 15 amino acids. Germline lookup yields CDR1 SGHNT and CDR2 YENEEA. CDR3 amino acids: CASSLMGAADGELFF. The CDR3 DNA follows: TGTGCCAGCAGCTTAATGGGGGCCGCGGACGGGGAGCTGTTTTTT.

On this clone itself: Additional DNA sequences in this sample encode the identical CDR3. The chain couples TRBV6-5 to TRBJ2-3, with a weak D call TRBD2 (7 bases). Trimming pared 6 bases from V and 6 bases from J, leaving 13 bases between. The length of the CDR3 is 13 residues. Germline V lookup: CDR1 MNHEY, CDR2 SVGAGI. CDR3 sequence: CASRGGRWDTQYF. CDR3 in DNA: TGTGCCAGCAGGGGGGGGCGGTGGGATACGCAGTATTTT.

The genes are TRBV25-1 and TRBJ2-3, with D possibly matching TRBD2 (5 bases). Germline CDR1 and CDR2: MGHDK and SYGVNS. The V and J ends lost 1 base and 3 bases respectively, with 5 bases between them. The CDR3 loop spans 13 amino acids. CDR3 sequence (DNA): TGTGCCAGCAGTGAATGGGAGACAGATACGCAGTATTTT. This gives the protein CASSEWETDTQYF.